A selection of T cell receptor beta chains follows, all from one sample in a study of shared clonotypes between healthy human individuals. The protocol was immunoSEQ multiplex PCR, while the TCRdb copy is restricted to in-frame clones and leaves out a portion. The data hold about 2 million clones, with about 94% observed a single time. Sequenced: naive CD8+ T cells sorted from blood. The origin of the receptors is a man aged 18 to 30 in good health. Both conserved end residues are part of each CDR3. D genes are given only for firm matches. Clone size is shown for a subset of rows, as once, few, many or a class of expanded clone.

J | D | size | V | CDR3 | DNA
TRBJ2-7 | TRBD1 | NA | TRBV27 | CASSLTGSSYEQYF | TGTGCCAGCAGTTTGACAGGGTCAAGCTACGAGCAGTACTTC
TRBJ2-7 | NA | NA | TRBV27 | CASSLRSAFYEQYF | TGTGCCAGCAGTTTAAGGTCGGCTTTCTACGAGCAGTACTTC
TRBJ1-1 | NA | once | TRBV27 | CASSFIRQEAFF | TGTGCCAGCAGTTTTATAAGGCAGGAGGCTTTCTTT
TRBJ2-7 | TRBD1 | NA | TRBV11-2 | CASSLGATGAFYEQYF | TGTGCCAGCAGCTTAGGGGCAACAGGGGCCTTCTACGAGCAGTACTTC
TRBJ1-5 | NA | NA | TRBV4-1 | CASSQEAGVSNQPQHF | TGCGCCAGCAGCCAAGAAGCAGGGGTAAGCAATCAGCCCCAGCATTTT
TRBJ2-5 | NA | NA | TRBV28 | CASRRDPQETQYF | TGTGCCAGCCGCCGGGACCCCCAAGAGACCCAGTACTTC
TRBJ2-1 | TRBD2 | NA | TRBV27 | CASRLAGGSAEQFF | TGTGCCAGCAGACTAGCGGGAGGGTCAGCTGAGCAGTTCTTC
TRBJ2-7 | TRBD2 | NA | TRBV5-1 | CAKSSSGATSYEQYF | TGCGCCAAAAGCTCTAGCGGGGCCACCTCCTACGAGCAGTACTTC
TRBJ2-7 | NA | few | TRBV2 | CASTRAVYEQYF | TGTGCCAGCACGAGGGCAGTCTACGAGCAGTACTTC
TRBJ2-2 | NA | NA | TRBV18 | CASSPPVVGVDTGELFF | TGTGCCAGCTCACCACCGGTGGTCGGGGTTGACACCGGGGAGCTGTTTTTT
TRBJ2-7 | NA | NA | TRBV6-1 | CASSEEGIPFYEQYF | TGTGCCAGCAGTGAGGAGGGTATCCCTTTCTACGAGCAGTACTTC
TRBJ2-5 | NA | NA | TRBV10-3 | CAISDSLQETQYF | TGTGCCATCAGTGATTCCTTACAAGAGACCCAGTACTTC
TRBJ2-2 | NA | once | TRBV5-8 | CASSTQDGNTGELFF | TGTGCCAGCAGCACCCAGGACGGGAACACCGGGGAGCTGTTTTTT
TRBJ1-4 | NA | NA | TRBV7-9 | CASSLVGGEEKLFF | TGTGCCAGCAGCCTGGTAGGGGGGGAAGAAAAACTGTTTTTT
TRBJ2-7 | TRBD2 | NA | TRBV27 | CASSGSGRSSYEQYF | TGTGCCAGCAGTGGTAGCGGGAGGAGCTCCTACGAGCAGTACTTC
TRBJ1-2 | NA | NA | TRBV27 | CASSGAMGDYGYTF | TGTGCCAGCAGTGGGGCAATGGGAGACTATGGCTACACCTTC
TRBJ2-7 | NA | NA | TRBV7-6 | CASSPGDNYEQYF | TGTGCCAGCAGCCCTGGGGACAACTACGAGCAGTACTTC
TRBJ2-1 | NA | NA | TRBV6-5 | CASRPTAGNNEQFF | TGTGCCAGCAGACCGACCGCGGGGAACAATGAGCAGTTCTTC
TRBJ2-1 | NA | NA | TRBV7-9 | CASSGRGLDEQFF | TGTGCCAGCAGCGGAAGAGGGCTAGATGAGCAGTTCTTC
TRBJ2-7 | NA | NA | TRBV27 | CASSLGGGTYEQYF | TGTGCCAGCAGTTTAGGAGGAGGAACCTACGAGCAGTACTTC
TRBJ1-2 | NA | NA | TRBV18 | CASSPGQMSYGYTF | TGTGCCAGCTCACCGGGACAAATGAGCTATGGCTACACCTTC
TRBJ1-3 | NA | few | TRBV7-9 | CASSFRRGSGNTIYF | TGTGCCAGCAGCTTTCGACGCGGCTCTGGAAACACCATATATTTT
TRBJ2-2 | NA | NA | TRBV13 | CASSLGRAAGELFF | TGTGCCAGCAGCTTAGGACGGGCGGCCGGGGAGCTGTTTTTT
TRBJ1-1 | TRBD1 | once | TRBV5-6 | CASRSPGTDMNTEAFF | TGTGCCAGCAGATCCCCCGGGACAGACATGAACACTGAAGCTTTCTTT
TRBJ2-7 | NA | NA | TRBV27 | CASSLADGLSLEQYF | TGTGCCAGCAGTTTAGCCGACGGCCTCTCCCTCGAGCAGTACTTC
TRBJ1-6 | NA | few | TRBV7-3 | CASSSEGQPYNSPLHF | TGTGCCAGCAGCTCGGAAGGACAGCCCTATAATTCACCCCTCCACTTT
TRBJ1-3 | NA | once | TRBV27 | CASSPVDGNTIYF | TGTGCCAGCAGCCCGGTGGATGGAAACACCATATATTTT
TRBJ1-2 | NA | NA | TRBV5-1 | CASSPLGGHSNYGYTF | TGCGCCAGCAGCCCCTTAGGGGGACACTCTAACTATGGCTACACCTTC
TRBJ1-1 | TRBD1 | NA | TRBV5-1 | CASSWAPTGVFDTEAFF | TGCGCCAGCAGCTGGGCCCCGACAGGGGTGTTTGACACTGAAGCTTTCTTT
TRBJ2-5 | NA | NA | TRBV19 | CASSLQETQYF | TGTGCCAGTAGCCTTCAAGAGACCCAGTACTTC
TRBJ2-1 | TRBD2 | NA | TRBV27 | CASSLSSGGLYNEQFF | TGTGCCAGCAGTTTGTCTAGCGGGGGCCTCTACAATGAGCAGTTCTTC
TRBJ2-2 | NA | NA | TRBV7-6 | CASSLFGRGDGELFF | TGTGCCAGCAGCTTATTTGGCAGGGGGGACGGGGAGCTGTTTTTT
TRBJ1-5 | TRBD1 | few | TRBV4-1 | CASSQEGQGADQPQHF | TGCGCCAGCAGCCAAGAGGGGCAGGGGGCGGATCAGCCCCAGCATTTT
TRBJ2-7 | TRBD2 | NA | TRBV28 | CASSYSGDTYEQYF | TGTGCCAGCAGCTATAGCGGGGACACCTACGAGCAGTACTTC
TRBJ2-2 | TRBD2 | NA | TRBV28 | CASSYYLAGGPGELFF | TGTGCCAGCAGTTACTACTTAGCGGGAGGGCCCGGGGAGCTGTTTTTT
TRBJ2-1 | NA | NA | TRBV5-6 | CASSTGHNEQFF | TGTGCCAGCAGCACCGGGCACAATGAGCAGTTCTTC
TRBJ1-1 | NA | NA | TRBV11-2 | CASSSPPGEVMNTEAFF | TGTGCCAGCAGCTCGCCGCCAGGGGAGGTGATGAACACTGAAGCTTTCTTT
TRBJ1-4 | NA | NA | TRBV7-9 | CASSIGPQGLNEKLFF | TGTGCCAGCAGCATTGGGCCGCAGGGCCTTAATGAAAAACTGTTTTTT
TRBJ2-2 | NA | NA | TRBV6-6 | CASSASGRNTGELFF | TGTGCCAGTTCCGCTTCAGGGAGAAACACCGGGGAGCTGTTTTTT
TRBJ2-7 | TRBD1 | once | TRBV7-9 | CASSLWDRVYEQYF | TGTGCCAGCAGCCTCTGGGACAGGGTTTACGAGCAGTACTTC